This T cell receptor beta chain emerged from a study of cytomegalovirus exposure and HLA in healthy donors. Study summary: Unique TCRs numbering around 85 million, obtained from HLA-typed donors, made up an early data release. General study findings and limits: In a later analysis, TCR beta V- and J-gene trimming was associated with a missense DCLRE1C variant. Among TCR beta chains of equal frequency, HLA-associated ones were more clonally expanded in a later analysis. HLA restriction was apparent for most CMV-associated TCR beta chains in a later analysis.

Germline V gene data show CDR1 as GTSNPN and CDR2 as SVGIG (reference sequence). This CDR3 region has 13 residues. V trimming: 5 bases; J trimming: 3 bases; junction bases outside the gene matches: 6. PCR used 60 Vbeta primers and 13 Jbeta primers. The table came from immunoSEQ multiplex PCR; TCRdb's copy has only in-frame clones and leaves some out. The sample includes some 65,000 clones, less than 70% of them seen just once. As for this clone: Its antigen is not identified. The same CDR3 also results from other DNA sequences found in this sample.

The clonotype originates from a man aged 30 to 39 in good health and CMV-seronegative. Specimen: PBMCs. The V and J genes are TRBV30 and TRBJ2-7; 8 bases match TRBD2. The CDR3 nucleotides read TGTGCCTGGGCCGGGGGGGGGAGCTACGAGCAGTACTTC. Amino acids: CAWAGGGSYEQYF. The full variable domain, its missing parts supplied by reference TRBV30 and TRBJ2-7, is SQTIHQWPATLVQPVGSPLSLECTVEGTSNPNLYWYRQAAGRGLQLLFYSVGIGQISSEVPQNLSASRPQDRQFILSSKKLLLSDSGFYLCAWAGGGSYEQYFGPGTRLTVT.